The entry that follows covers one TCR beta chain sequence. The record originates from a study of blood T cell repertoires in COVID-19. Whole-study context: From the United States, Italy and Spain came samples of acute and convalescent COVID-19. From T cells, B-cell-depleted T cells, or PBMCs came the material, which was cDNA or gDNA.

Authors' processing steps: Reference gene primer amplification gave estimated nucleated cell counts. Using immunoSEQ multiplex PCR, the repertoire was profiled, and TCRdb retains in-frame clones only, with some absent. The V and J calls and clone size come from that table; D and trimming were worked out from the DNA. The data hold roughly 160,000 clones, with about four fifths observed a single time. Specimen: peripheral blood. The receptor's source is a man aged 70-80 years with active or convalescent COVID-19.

CDR3 sequence (DNA): TGCGCCAGCAAGGGACACGAATCCTACGAGCAGTACTTC. Translating it yields CASKGHESYEQYF. The gene calls are TRBV10-2 and TRBJ2-7; D possibly corresponds to TRBD1 (6 bases). The CDR3 runs 13 residues. Deletions cut 7 bases from V and 1 base from J, with 11 bases between. Germline V gene lookup returns CDR1 WSHSY and CDR2 SAAADI.